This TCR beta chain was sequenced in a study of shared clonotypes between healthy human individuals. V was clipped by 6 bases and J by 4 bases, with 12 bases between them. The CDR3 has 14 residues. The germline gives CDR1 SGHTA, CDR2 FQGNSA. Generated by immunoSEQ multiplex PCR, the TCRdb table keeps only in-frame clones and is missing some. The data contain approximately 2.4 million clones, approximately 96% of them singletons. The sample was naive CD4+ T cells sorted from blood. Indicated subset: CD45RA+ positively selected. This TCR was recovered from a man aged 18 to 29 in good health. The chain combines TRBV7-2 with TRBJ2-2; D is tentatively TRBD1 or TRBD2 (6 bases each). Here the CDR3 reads CASRGGLPTGELFF. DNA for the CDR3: TGTGCCAGCAGGGGGGGCCTGCCCACCGGGGAGCTGTTTTTT.